This T cell receptor beta chain was recorded in a study of blood T cell repertoires in COVID-19. Study-wide context: Samples taken during acute and convalescent COVID-19 were collected in the United States, Italy and Spain.

V lost 6 bases to trimming and J lost 7 bases, with 19 bases between them. CDR1 MNHEY and CDR2 SVGAGI come from the germline V gene. The CDR3 has 15 residues. Authors' methods: Counts of nucleated cells, estimated from reference gene primer amplification, were obtained. Here immunoSEQ multiplex PCR was the method, and the copy in TCRdb shows in-frame clones only, minus some. V and J calls and clone size come straight from that table; D and trimming were deduced from the DNA. The sample consists of tens of thousands of clones, 80% to 85% of them appearing once. Material for sequencing was peripheral blood. The V gene is TRBV6-5, the J gene TRBJ2-1; D is possibly TRBD2 (6 bases). This clonotype was obtained from a man older than 75 with active COVID-19. CDR3 residues: CASSAGTWDPNEQFF. CDR3 in DNA: TGTGCCAGCAGCGCCGGGACTTGGGATCCTAATGAGCAGTTCTTC.